Presented here are 21 T cell receptor beta chains from one specimen sequenced in a study of blood T cell repertoires in COVID-19 (TCRdb year 2020). The library was built by means of the immunoSEQ multiplex PCR assay. What TCRdb holds here is the immuneACCESS table cut down to in-frame rearrangements. Part of the clones is not present; checked against another copy, under half of the missing clones reflect an unresolved V gene, and the others are unexplained. In this sample the table shows 200,000 to 300,000 clones, 88% of which occur a single time. The leading ten clones occupy 0.75% to 1% of the sample. Sequencing input: peripheral blood. All receptors derive from a woman in her thirties or forties who had recovered from COVID-19.

The chain couples TRBV30 to TRBJ1-2; 11 bases fit TRBD1. V dropped 4 bases and J dropped 7; count of bases not matched to a gene: 5. CDR3 size: 13 residues. The germline CDR1 and CDR2 sequences are GTSNPN and SVGIG (reference sequence). In DNA form, the CDR3 reads TGTGCCTGGATTCGGGGACAGGGGGTTGGCTACACCTTC. Residues: CAWIRGQGVGYTF.

The rearrangement uses TRBV27 and TRBJ1-2; TRBD1 might be the D (6 bases). V dropped 7 bases and J dropped 2 bases, with 23 bases sitting between them. Germline V gene lookup returns CDR1 MNHEY and CDR2 SMNVEV (reference sequence). The CDR3 loop spans 17 amino acids. The CDR3 DNA is TGTGCCAGCATCCCCCTTGGGGGGGGCGATACCAACTATGGCTACACCTTC. It translates to CASIPLGGGDTNYGYTF.

This clone was counted only a few times. This chain connects TRBV19 to TRBJ2-1; D may be TRBD1 (6 bases). The V end lost 1 base, the J end lost 6 bases, and 16 bases lay between the germline ends. This CDR3 is 16 amino acids long. Germline CDR1 reads LNHDA; CDR2 reads SQIVND (reference sequence). CDR3 DNA sequence: TGTGCCAGTAGTATAGGAGGGAGAGGGACACCCAATGAGCAGTTCTTC. Protein product: CASSIGGRGTPNEQFF. Filled out from reference TRBV19 and TRBJ2-1, the complete variable domain reads DGGITQSPKYLFRKEGQNVTLSCEQNLNHDAMYWYRQDPGQGLRLIYYSQIVNDFQKGDIAEGYSVSREKKESFPLTVTSAQKNPTAFYLCASSIGGRGTPNEQFFGPGTRLTVL.

This sequence joins TRBV7-2 and TRBJ2-3; 7 bases match TRBD2. Germline-derived CDR1 and CDR2 are SGHTA and FQGNSA. Trimming removed 4 bases from V and 3 bases from J; junction bases left unmatched: 10. The CDR3 consists of 16 residues. For the CDR3, the DNA is TGTGCCAGCAGCTGGGGGGTACGGCGGGAGACAGATACGCAGTATTTT. This gives the protein CASSWGVRRETDTQYF.

The chain has TRBV7-2 and TRBJ2-2, with TRBD2 as a possible D gene (5 bases). V was cut by 4 bases and J by 5 bases, with 8 bases left in between. This CDR3 has 13 residues. From germline, CDR1 is SGHTA and CDR2 FQGNSA. The CDR3 sequence: CASSWRRTGELFF. CDR3 in DNA: TGTGCCAGCAGCTGGCGGAGGACCGGGGAGCTGTTTTTT.

This clone was observed a single time. The J gene is TRBJ2-1, the V gene TRBV11-3, with a possible D match to TRBD2 (5 bases). Trimming left V 5 bases short and J 10 bases short, with 18 bases between. Looked up from germline, CDR1 is SGHNT and CDR2 is YENEEA. The CDR3 contains 14 residues. CDR3 bases: TGTGCCAGCAGCCCTCCCCCCGGGGTTGGGGAGCAGTTCTTC. Protein product: CASSPPPGVGEQFF.

This chain links TRBV14 with TRBJ2-1; 7 nucleotides agree with TRBD1. V trimming: 2 bases; J trimming: 2 bases; junction bases outside the gene matches: 6. Germline V gives CDR1 SGHDN, CDR2 FVKESK. The CDR3 covers 16 residues. The CDR3 loop reads CASSQSGTVPYNEQFF. In nucleotides, the CDR3 is TGTGCCAGCAGCCAATCCGGGACAGTCCCCTACAATGAGCAGTTCTTC.

This chain links TRBV19 with TRBJ1-1; 8 bases are shared with TRBD1. The CDR3 runs 15 residues. V was clipped by 2 bases and J by 5 bases; unmatched bases: 7. Germline V gene data show CDR1 as LNHDA and CDR2 as SQIVND (reference sequence). The CDR3 sequence: CASSIPGGAGTEAFF. CDR3 DNA: TGTGCCAGTAGTATACCAGGGGGCGCGGGGACTGAAGCTTTCTTT.

This sequence joins TRBV6-5 and TRBJ1-2; D possibly corresponds to TRBD1 (6 bases). There are 14 residues in the CDR3. Trimming took 7 bases from V and 3 from J, leaving 15 bases between them. The germline gives CDR1 MNHEY, CDR2 SVGAGI. CDR3 in amino acids: CASTKQGSHYGYTF. DNA for the CDR3: TGTGCCAGCACCAAACAGGGTTCACACTATGGCTACACCTTC.

This clone was seen just once. The chain employs TRBV6-6 and TRBJ2-3; no definite D call. CDR1 MNHNY and CDR2 SVGAGI come from the germline V gene (reference sequence). This CDR3 is 14 amino acids long. V was pared by 6 bases and J by 2 bases, with 12 bases between. The CDR3, as DNA: TGTGCCAGCAGCCACCTAATCTCCACAGATACGCAGTATTTT. It yields the protein CASSHLISTDTQYF.

This chain links TRBV29-1 with TRBJ2-3, with TRBD2 matching 9 bases. The V gene's germline CDR1 is SQVTM and CDR2 ANQGSEA. V lost 3 bases to trimming and J lost 4 bases; unmatched junction nucleotides: 2. CDR3 length equals 13 residues. CDR3 sequence reads: CSVEGLAPDTQYF. The CDR3, as DNA: TGCAGCGTTGAGGGACTAGCCCCAGATACGCAGTATTTT.

The chain recombines TRBV18 with TRBJ1-1; TRBD1 is a possible D gene (5 bases). CDR1 is KGHSH and CDR2 is LQKENI in the germline V gene. Trimming cost V 6 bases and J 3 bases, with 14 bases left between them. This CDR3 spans 14 amino acids. In DNA, the CDR3 is TGTGCCAGCTCCCCTAAGGGGTTTGACACTGAAGCTTTCTTT. Its protein is CASSPKGFDTEAFF.

The chain has TRBV13 and TRBJ2-5, with D hard to call. This CDR3 is 13 amino acids long. Germline CDR1 reads PRHDT; CDR2 reads FYEKMQ (reference sequence). The ends were cut back, 5 bases at V and 5 bases at J, with 12 bases in the middle. The CDR3: CASSTYPGETQYF. The CDR3 DNA sequence: TGTGCCAGCAGCACCTACCCCGGGGAGACCCAGTACTTC.

This clone was seen a handful of times. The rearrangement joins TRBV6-4 to TRBJ2-2; 8 bases align to TRBD2. The trim removed 3 bases at V and 3 bases at J, leaving 0 bases unmatched. The germline V gene encodes CDR1 MRHNA and CDR2 SNTAGT. There are 14 residues in the CDR3. CDR3 in DNA: TGTGCCAGCAGTGAAGCGGGAGACACCGGGGAGCTGTTTTTT. This encodes CASSEAGDTGELFF.

The rearrangement links TRBV19 to TRBJ2-7; D gene unclear. Looked up from germline, CDR1 is LNHDA and CDR2 is SQIVND (reference sequence). The CDR3 covers 11 residues. V shed 5 bases and J shed 7 bases, with 9 bases lying between them. The CDR3 nucleotides read TGTGCCAGTAGTGCGGCTAGGGAGCAGTACTTC. Its protein product is CASSAAREQYF.

The J gene is TRBJ1-2, the V gene TRBV7-9; D unclear. V was trimmed by 3 bases and J by 4 bases, leaving 15 bases between them. Germline CDR1 is SEHNR and CDR2 is FQNEAQ (reference sequence). This CDR3 comprises 15 residues. CDR3 sequence: CASSLFSPEGYGYTF. Written as DNA, the CDR3 is TGTGCCAGCAGCTTGTTCAGCCCCGAGGGCTATGGCTACACCTTC.

The rearrangement uses TRBV6-5 and TRBJ1-1, with D uncertain. CDR3 length: 12 amino acids. Germline V gives CDR1 MNHEY, CDR2 SVGAGI. V lost 2 bases to trimming and J lost 6 bases, with 7 bases between them. The CDR3 DNA is TGTGCCAGCAGTTACGGTGGCCCTGAAGCTTTCTTT. It translates to CASSYGGPEAFF.

The chain joins TRBV6-5 to TRBJ2-1, with 10 bases fitting TRBD2. The CDR3 runs 14 residues. Germline CDR1 is MNHEY and CDR2 is SVGAGI. J lost 9 bases, V lost 7 bases, and 9 bases had no gene match. In nucleotides, the CDR3 is TGTGCCAGCACCATCGGGGTAGCGGGAGGTGAGCAGTTCTTC. Translating gives CASTIGVAGGEQFF.

The chain is built from TRBV4-2 and TRBJ1-1; D call uncertain. Germline CDR1 LGHNA, CDR2 YNFKEQ. The CDR3 has 14 amino acids. The germline V and J ends were trimmed by 1 base and 8 bases, with 14 bases remaining between them. Here the CDR3 DNA reads TGTGCCAGCAGCCAAGTGGGTGGGCCCCCCGAAGCTTTCTTT. It encodes CASSQVGGPPEAFF.

The chain employs TRBV7-9 and TRBJ2-7; tentatively, D is TRBD2 (6 bases). The CDR3 covers 12 residues. Per germline, CDR1 SEHNR and CDR2 FQNEAQ (reference sequence). CDR3 in amino acids: CASSPPASTGDV. As DNA, the CDR3 is TGTGCCAGCAGCCCCCCCGCATCGACGGGGGACGTC.

The rearrangement links TRBV3-1 (or the pseudogene TRBV3-2) to TRBJ1-2; the match to TRBD1 covers 10 bases. This CDR3 is 14 amino acids long. The germline gives CDR1 LGHDT, CDR2 YNNKEL (reference sequence). After removal of 4 bases from V and 4 bases from J, the junction contained 3 bases not matched to a gene. The chain's CDR3 is CASSPTGGGYGYTF. DNA of the CDR3: TGTGCCAGCAGCCCGACAGGGGGCGGCTATGGCTACACCTTC.